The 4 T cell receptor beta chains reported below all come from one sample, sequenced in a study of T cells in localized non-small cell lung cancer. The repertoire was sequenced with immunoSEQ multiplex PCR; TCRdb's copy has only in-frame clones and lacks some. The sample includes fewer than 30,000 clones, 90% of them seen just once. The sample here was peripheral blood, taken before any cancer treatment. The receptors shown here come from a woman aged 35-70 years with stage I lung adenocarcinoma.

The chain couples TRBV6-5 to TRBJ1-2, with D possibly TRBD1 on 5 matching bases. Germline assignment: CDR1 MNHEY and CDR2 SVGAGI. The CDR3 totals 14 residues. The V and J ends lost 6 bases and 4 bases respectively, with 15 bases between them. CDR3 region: CASRPTAQSYGYTF. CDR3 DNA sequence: TGTGCCAGCAGGCCGACAGCGCAATCCTATGGCTACACCTTC.

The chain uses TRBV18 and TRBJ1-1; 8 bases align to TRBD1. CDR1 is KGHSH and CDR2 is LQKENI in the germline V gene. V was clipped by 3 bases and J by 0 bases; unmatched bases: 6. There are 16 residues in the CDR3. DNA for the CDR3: TGTGCCAGCTCACCGCAGGGACAGGCCCTGAACACTGAAGCTTTCTTT. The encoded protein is CASSPQGQALNTEAFF. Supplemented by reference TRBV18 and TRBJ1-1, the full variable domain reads NAGVMQNPRHLVRRRGQEARLRCSPMKGHSHVYWYRQLPEEGLKFMVYLQKENIIDESGMPKERFSAEFPKEGPSILRIQQVVRGDSAAYFCASSPQGQALNTEAFFGQGTRLTVV.

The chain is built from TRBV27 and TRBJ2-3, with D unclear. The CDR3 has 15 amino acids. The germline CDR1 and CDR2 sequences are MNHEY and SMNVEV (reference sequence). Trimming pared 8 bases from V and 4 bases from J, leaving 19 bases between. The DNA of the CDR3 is TGTGCCAGCCGGCTTGTGTCCCTAGGACCAGATACGCAGTATTTT. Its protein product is CASRLVSLGPDTQYF.

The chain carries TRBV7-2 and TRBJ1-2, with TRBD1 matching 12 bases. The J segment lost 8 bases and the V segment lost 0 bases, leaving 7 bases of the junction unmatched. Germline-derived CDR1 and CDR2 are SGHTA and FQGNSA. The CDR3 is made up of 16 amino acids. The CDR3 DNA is TGTGCCAGCAGCTTAGCGCGGGGACAGGGGGCGGAGGGCTACACCTTC. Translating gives CASSLARGQGAEGYTF.